The clone carrying this T cell receptor (beta chain) was counted between two and nine times. The antigen is undetermined. This record comes from a study of tumor and adjacent non-tumor tissue in lung cancer. TCRbeta libraries were built with three rounds of nested PCR, modified from ARM-PCR. TCRdb fed the multiplex PCR reads into MiXCR, producing one record per CDR3 protein. In the table there are roughly 81,000 distinct CDR3 sequences, around three fifths of which are singletons. Study results and caveats: Significantly higher TCR diversity was found in tumor than normal lung.

V lost 0 bases, J lost 7 bases, and 4 bases lay in between. Per germline, CDR1 DFQATT and CDR2 SNEGSKA (reference sequence). The CDR3 has 11 amino acids. No cell sorting was done before RNA was extracted from the tissue. Between August and November 2014, newly diagnosed, chemotherapy-naive lung cancer patients underwent thoracic surgery in China. The sequence came from a man in his 70s with non-small cell lung cancer. The chain links TRBV20-1 to TRBJ2-1; D is undetermined. Material: lung tumor tissue. CDR3 loop: CSAREINEQFF. In DNA, the CDR3 is TGCAGTGCTAGAGAGATAAATGAGCAGTTCTTC.